The clone carrying this TCR beta chain was found a few times. The target antigen is unknown. This sample was included in a study of T cell responses to AZD1222 COVID-19 vaccine. The wider study: Pooled in the analysis were second doses at about 4 or about 12 weeks.

Sequencing used immunoSEQ multiplex PCR; TCRdb keeps in-frame clones, though not all of them. This table has roughly 110,000 clones, 87% appearing once. Germline values: CDR1 ENHRY, CDR2 SYGVKD. V was pared by 6 bases and J by 10 bases, with 15 bases between. This CDR3 region has 13 residues. Points from the study as a whole: Seropositive at baseline were only a handful of AZD1222 recipients. Repertoire sampling happened only post peak T cell response. Recipients of two AZD1222 doses showed rising Spike-specific TCR breadth and depth.

The chain uses TRBV10-3 and TRBJ1-4; D is uncertain. The TCR originated in an adult in good health. Material: peripheral blood, obtained on day 0 of AZD1222 vaccination. The CDR3 nucleotides read TGTGCCATCAGGGAGGTGACCTCCGGAAAACTGTTTTTT. This encodes CAIREVTSGKLFF.